This T cell receptor beta chain originates from a study of shared clonotypes between healthy human individuals. As for the study in general: Donor ages ranged 18 to 49 years: a couple of women, a few men. Findings of the study overall: Memory subsets generally showed smaller estimated richness than naive subsets did. Rarefaction indicated that sorted-subset sequencing remained incomplete although depth was large.

Approximately 30,000 T cell genomes (around 190 ng DNA) went into each sorted-subset replicate. Here immunoSEQ multiplex PCR was the method, and the copy in TCRdb shows in-frame clones only, minus some. The table includes some 500,000 clones, roughly 95% detected once. Germline V lookup: CDR1 MNHEY, CDR2 SMNVEV (reference sequence). This CDR3 spans 14 amino acids. Deletions cut 6 bases from V and 9 bases from J, with 15 bases between. Of note for this clone: What it binds is unknown.

The chain has TRBV27 and TRBJ1-6; D may be TRBD1 (6 bases). The receptor's source is a woman in her 30s in good health. Sample: naive CD4+ T cells sorted from blood. The subset is: CD45RA+ positively selected. The CDR3 nucleotides are TGTGCCAGCAGGCCGGGACACCCTCTTTCACCCCTCCACTTT. Amino acid sequence: CASRPGHPLSPLHF.